The 18 T cell receptor beta chains below all came from one sample that was sequenced in a study of Graves' ophthalmopathy and Graves' hyperthyroidism. Scientists amplified the TCR beta CDR3 regions from RNA transcripts. First-round RT-PCR used HTBI primers; second-round multiplex PCR followed. TCRdb reprocessed the multiplex PCR reads via MiXCR and lists one record per CDR3 protein. The data hold hundreds of thousands of distinct CDR3 sequences, with 20% to 25% observed a single time. The sequencing sample was made of peripheral blood. These receptors all come from a woman between 18 and 30 years old with stable Graves' hyperthyroidism. Some clones in this sample may be carry-over from other donors' samples.

The J gene is TRBJ1-2, the V gene TRBV15, with 12 bases matching TRBD1. The trim removed 5 bases at V and 3 bases at J, leaving 10 bases unmatched. The CDR3 has 17 residues. Germline assignment: CDR1 LNHNV and CDR2 YYDKDF (reference sequence). The CDR3 reads CATSSNAGTGGDYGYTF. The CDR3 DNA sequence: TGTGCCACCAGCTCCAATGCCGGGACAGGGGGCGACTATGGCTACACCTTC.

At least ten counts were recorded for this clonotype. CDR3 residues: CASSLAAEGPQHF. DNA for the CDR3: TGCGCCAGCAGCTTGGCCGCGGAGGGGCCCCAGCATTTT. The J gene is TRBJ1-5, the V gene TRBV5-1; D call uncertain. Trimming removed 0 bases at V and 9 bases at J, with 10 bases between. The germline V gene has CDR1 SGHRS and CDR2 YFSETQ. This CDR3 is 13 amino acids long.

At least ten counts were recorded for this clonotype. The chain is built from TRBV12-3 or TRBV12-4 and TRBJ2-2; D may be TRBD1 (6 bases). The V and J ends lost 2 bases and 7 bases respectively, with 11 bases between them. The CDR3 extends over 14 amino acids. CDR3 DNA: TGTGCCAGCAGTTTACGGCAGGGGCTCGGGGAGCTGTTTTTT. Protein product: CASSLRQGLGELFF.

This clonotype came up many times. The chain is built from TRBV2 and TRBJ2-7; D possibly corresponds to TRBD2 (7 bases). The CDR3 loop spans 15 amino acids. Looked up from germline, CDR1 is SNHLY and CDR2 is FYNNEI. The V end was cut by 10 bases, the J end by 3 bases, with 22 bases between. CDR3 sequence reads: CATKPDRPGGYEQYF. CDR3 coding DNA: TGTGCCACCAAACCTGACAGGCCGGGGGGCTACGAGCAGTACTTC.

This clonotype has at least ten counts. The rearrangement joins TRBV6-2 or TRBV6-3 to TRBJ2-7; D tentatively reads TRBD1 or TRBD2 (5 bases each). The CDR3 contains 15 residues. The ends were cut back, 6 bases at V and 5 bases at J, with 20 bases in the middle. Germline V gene data show CDR1 as MNHEY and CDR2 as SVGEGT. CDR3 protein: CASSLLIRDPHEQYF. In DNA form, the CDR3 reads TGTGCCAGCAGCCTACTTATTCGGGACCCCCACGAGCAGTACTTC.

This clonotype was counted ten times or more. V gene TRBV2 combines with J gene TRBJ1-2; 7 positions agree with TRBD1. The CDR3 length is 13 residues. Per the germline V gene, CDR1 is SNHLY and CDR2 is FYNNEI. V gave up 6 bases and J gave up 3 bases; unmatched junction bases: 4. The CDR3 loop reads CASRDRPYYGYTF. The CDR3, as DNA: TGTGCCAGCAGGGACAGGCCTTACTATGGCTACACCTTC.

This clonotype was picked up many times. This chain connects TRBV30 to TRBJ1-5; D might be TRBD1 (6 bases). The CDR3 contains 15 residues. V lost 2 bases and J lost 2, with 13 bases in between. Germline assignment: CDR1 GTSNPN and CDR2 SVGIG (reference sequence). The CDR3 here is CAWSSPTGGNQPQHF. Written as DNA, the CDR3 is TGTGCCTGGAGTTCCCCGACAGGAGGCAATCAGCCCCAGCATTTT.

This clonotype was counted ten times or more. J is TRBJ2-7 and V is TRBV4-2; maybe TRBD1 (6 bases). This CDR3 comprises 14 residues. Germline CDR1 is LGHNA and CDR2 is YNFKEQ. Trimming took off 1 base at V and 2 bases at J, with 9 bases between the two ends. This chain's CDR3 is CASSQAGQTYEQYF. CDR3 DNA sequence: TGTGCCAGCAGCCAAGCCGGACAGACCTACGAGCAGTACTTC.

Comments on this clonotype: The junction departs from germline at one end; a sequencing error may be responsible. This chain uses TRBV30 with TRBJ1-5, with D perhaps matching TRBD1 (5 bases). This CDR3 has 14 residues. Germline V gene sequence: CDR1 GTSNPN, CDR2 SVGIG (reference sequence). CDR3 nucleotide sequence: TGTGCCTGGGGAGGGGCGTTCGGGAATCAGCCCCTGCATTTT. As protein: CAWGGAFGNQPLHF. The entire variable domain, with the rest obtained from reference TRBV30 and TRBJ1-5, is as follows: SQTIHQWPATLVQPVGSPLSLECTVEGTSNPNLYWYRQAAGRGLQLLFYSVGIGQISSEVPQNLSASRPQDRQFILSSKKLLLSDSGFYLCAWGGAFGNQPLHFGDGTRLSIL.

This clonotype was recorded many times. The chain is built from TRBV28 and TRBJ1-6; D may be TRBD1 (5 bases). In germline, CDR1 is MDHEN, CDR2 SYDVKM. The length of the CDR3 is 14 residues. The V end was cut by 5 bases, the J end by 5 bases, with 10 bases between. This CDR3 is CASSPQGHNSPLHF. In DNA, the CDR3 is TGTGCCAGCAGTCCGCAGGGCCATAATTCACCCCTCCACTTT.

CDR3 region: CASSLAAPPSNYGYTF. In DNA form, the CDR3 reads TGTGCCAGCAGTTTAGCGGCGCCTCCTTCTAACTATGGCTACACCTTC. This chain uses TRBV28 with TRBJ1-2; D is unresolved. Trimming shortened V by 2 bases and J by 0 bases, and 13 bases separated the two germline ends. CDR3 length: 16 residues. Germline assignment: CDR1 MDHEN and CDR2 SYDVKM.

This clonotype was observed a handful of times. One junction end does not reproduce the germline sequence, and a read error may be involved. The genes are TRBV7-9 and TRBJ2-4; perhaps TRBD2 as D (5 bases). CDR1 and CDR2 (germline): SEHNR, FQNEAQ (reference sequence). The CDR3 loop spans 14 amino acids. The CDR3 protein is CASSPAEGPPLRDF. The CDR3 DNA sequence: TGTGCCAGCAGCCCAGCAGAGGGCCCACCCCTGAGGGACTTC. The full variable domain, its missing parts supplied by reference TRBV7-9 and TRBJ2-4, is DTGVSQNPRHKITKRGQNVTFRCDPISEHNRLYWYRQTLGQGPEFLTYFQNEAQLEKSRLLSDRFSAERPKGSFSTLEIQRTEQGDSAMYLCASSPAEGPPLRDFGAGTRLSVL.

Many counts were recorded for this clonotype. The CDR3 here is CASSTRAFTNTGELFF. The CDR3 DNA is TGTGCCAGCAGTACCAGGGCTTTCACGAACACCGGGGAGCTGTTTTTT. This sequence joins TRBV12-3 or TRBV12-4 and TRBJ2-2; a possible D gene is TRBD1 (5 bases). Trimming removed 5 bases at V and 0 bases at J, with 13 bases between. The CDR3 runs 16 residues.

In its sample, this clonotype was seen many times. The V call is TRBV10-3, the J call TRBJ1-2, with 8 bases that match TRBD1. Trimming cost V 2 bases and J 6 bases; bases outside gene matches: 5. Germline CDR1 and CDR2: ENHRY and SYGVKD. The CDR3 covers 14 residues. CDR3 bases: TGTGCCATCAGTGAGGGACAGGGAAGAAATGGCTACACCTTC. Residues: CAISEGQGRNGYTF.

CDR3 coding DNA: TGTGCCAGCAGTGAATTTGCAGCTAATAATTCACCCCTCCACTTT. It codes for CASSEFAANNSPLHF. The chain links TRBV6-1 to TRBJ1-6; no reliable D call. The V end was cut by 2 bases, the J end by 5 bases, with 10 bases between. Germline CDR1 and CDR2: MNHNS and SASEGT. The CDR3 totals 15 residues.

This clonotype was counted ten times or more. The chain carries TRBV20-1 and TRBJ2-5, with 10 bases identical to TRBD2. Trimming at V came to 3 bases and at J to 4 bases, leaving 5 bases not matched to a gene. The V gene's germline CDR1 is DFQATT and CDR2 SNEGSKA (reference sequence). The CDR3 contains 14 residues. In DNA form, the CDR3 reads TGCAGTGCTAGCCTAGCGGGGGCGGGAGAGACCCAGTACTTC. It is translated as CSASLAGAGETQYF.

This clonotype was found many times. The rearrangement uses TRBV28 and TRBJ1-1, with D possibly matching TRBD1 (5 bases). The germline V gene encodes CDR1 MDHEN and CDR2 SYDVKM. V was pared by 1 base and J by 6 bases, with 15 bases between. The CDR3 sequence is 15 residues long. In DNA, the CDR3 is TGTGCCAGCAGTTTATTGGGAGGGGCAGGAGCTGAAGCTTTCTTT. Its protein is CASSLLGGAGAEAFF.

This clonotype was seen many times. The genes are TRBV7-2 and TRBJ2-5; D is unresolved. Deletions cut 5 bases from V and 3 bases from J, with 10 bases between. The CDR3 runs 13 residues. The germline V gene has CDR1 SGHTA and CDR2 FQGNSA. The CDR3 DNA reads TGTGCCAGCAGCCCTACCAAGGAAGAGACCCAGTACTTC. Encoded protein: CASSPTKEETQYF.